This T cell receptor (beta chain) appears in the sequencing data of a study of shared clonotypes between healthy human individuals. About the research overall: Those who served as donors were a couple of women and a few men between the ages of 18 and 49.

Overall study findings and caveats: The generation probabilities recorded for non-shared clonotypes fell below those of clonotypes shared by all four donors.

Assay used: immunoSEQ multiplex PCR; TCRdb lists only in-frame clones, some missing. The sample lists about 120,000 clones; roughly two thirds were seen once. In germline, CDR1 is MGHDK, CDR2 SYGVNS. Trimming at V came to 4 bases and at J to 4 bases, leaving 9 bases not matched to a gene. CDR3 size: 16 residues. Comment on this clone: The antigen remains unidentified.

The chain links TRBV25-1 to TRBJ2-5; 10 bases fit TRBD1. Sequenced material: memory CD8+ T cells sorted from blood. Subset in this sample: CD45RO+ cells pooled with CCR7-negative TemRA cells. The source of this sequence is a woman between 25 and 40 years old in good health. DNA of the CDR3: TGTGCCAGCAGTGGACCGGGGGACAGGGGACGAGAGACCCAGTACTTC. Protein product: CASSGPGDRGRETQYF.